This T cell receptor (beta chain) comes out of a study of blood T cells in healthy people across ages. The study recruited healthy Caucasian donors from Russia who were aged about 6 to 100. Study findings and constraints: TCR beta diversity per million T cells fell roughly linearly with age. Versus aged donors, long-lived donors had higher diversity and more naive CD4+ cells.

The second PCR ran about 6 to 12 cycles with a sample-barcoded 5' primer and J-beta primers. Researchers report that a template-switch adaptor with 12 random nucleotides tagged each cDNA molecule. TCRdb ran MiXCR on the 5' RACE reads and lists one entry per CDR3 protein. The top ten hold roughly 19% of the sample, which has hundreds of thousands of distinct CDR3 sequences, around two fifths seen once. Of note for this clonotype: What it binds is unknown.

The TCR was taken from a man aged 55 to 70 in good health. Material for sequencing was blood.

For the CDR3, the DNA is TGTGCCAGCAGTTTTAGACAGGGGGAGGATAGGGACCTATTATACGGGGCCAACGTCCTGACTTTC. Translation gives CASSFRQGEDRDLLYGANVLTF. V usage is TRBV12-3 or TRBV12-4 and J usage is TRBJ2-6, with 9 bases identical to TRBD1. V gave up 3 bases and J gave up 4 bases; unmatched junction bases: 22. The CDR3 has 22 amino acids.